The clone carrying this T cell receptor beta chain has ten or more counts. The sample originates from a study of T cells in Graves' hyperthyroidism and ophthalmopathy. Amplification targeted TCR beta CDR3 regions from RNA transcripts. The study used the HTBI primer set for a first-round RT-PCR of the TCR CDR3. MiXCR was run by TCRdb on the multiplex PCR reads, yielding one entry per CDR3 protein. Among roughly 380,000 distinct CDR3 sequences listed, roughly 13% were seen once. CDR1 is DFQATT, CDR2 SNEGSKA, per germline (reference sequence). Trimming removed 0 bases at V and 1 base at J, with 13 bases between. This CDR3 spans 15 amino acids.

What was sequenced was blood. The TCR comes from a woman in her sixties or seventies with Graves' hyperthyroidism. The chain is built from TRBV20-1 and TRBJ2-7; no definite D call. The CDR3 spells CSARDSVTVSYEQYF. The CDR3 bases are TGCAGTGCTAGAGATTCGGTCACAGTATCCTACGAGCAGTACTTC.